This record concerns one TCR beta chain sequence. What it binds is unknown. Researchers ran the PCR with 60 Vbeta and 13 Jbeta primers. Data came from immunoSEQ multiplex PCR; TCRdb stores just in-frame clones and leaves some out. The data hold 200,000 to 250,000 clones, with over 80% observed a single time. The sample comes from a study of cytomegalovirus exposure and HLA in healthy donors. Each donor was nominally healthy when sampled (though unrecorded immune exposures were likely). General study findings and limits: The likely origin of a cluster of highly shared sequence variants was a sequencing artifact. Cytomegalovirus association was listed for 164 TCR beta chains. Later analysis identified around 15,000 TCR beta sequences associated with HLA alleles, using a false discovery rate threshold of 0.05.

The sequence came from a boy younger than 10 in good health and CMV-seronegative. Sequencing was performed on PBMCs.

CDR3 sequence (DNA): TGTGCCAGCAGTTTGTCGCGGGCTGTTGAGGGCACTGAAGCTTTCTTT. Protein sequence: CASSLSRAVEGTEAFF. The chain links TRBV28 to TRBJ1-1; D ambiguous. From germline, CDR1 is MDHEN and CDR2 SYDVKM. The V end was cut by 3 bases, the J end by 4 bases, with 18 bases between. This CDR3 contains 16 residues.